Shown below are 4 T cell receptor beta chains from a single sample sequenced in a study of blood T cells in healthy people across ages. Sample-barcoded 5' priming and a J-beta primer mix drove a second PCR of 7 to 11 cycles. From the 5' RACE reads, TCRdb called clonotypes with MiXCR, one entry per CDR3 protein. The sample gives about 680,000 distinct CDR3 sequences, 49% of which show up once; roughly a third is in the top ten. The sequenced material came from blood. All receptors come from a woman aged 60 to 75 in good health.

This clonotype occurred a few times. V gene TRBV29-1 combines with J gene TRBJ2-4; 7 bases line up with TRBD1. Per the germline V gene, CDR1 is SQVTM and CDR2 is ANQGSEA. This CDR3 is 14 amino acids long. V gave up 4 bases and J gave up 6 bases; unmatched junction bases: 9. The DNA for the CDR3 is TGCAGCGTTGGAATCACAGGGGATCCAAACATTCAGTACTTC. Its protein is CSVGITGDPNIQYF.

This clonotype was picked up a small number of times. The V gene is TRBV20-1, the J gene TRBJ2-1, with 15 bases lining up with TRBD2. Per the germline V gene, CDR1 is DFQATT and CDR2 is SNEGSKA (reference sequence). There are 15 residues in the CDR3. The ends lost 4 bases at V and 10 bases at J; junction bases unmatched: 8. The CDR3 loop is CSATTGTSGGWEQFF. In DNA form, the CDR3 reads TGCAGTGCTACGACCGGGACTAGCGGGGGGTGGGAGCAGTTCTTC.

The chain uses TRBV11-1 and TRBJ1-2; no definite D call. The CDR3 is 14 residues long. Germline CDR1 reads SGHAT; CDR2 reads FQDESV (reference sequence). With 2 bases removed from V and 1 base from J, the gap between germline ends came to 8 bases. The CDR3 here is CASSLQPDNYGYTF. CDR3 sequence (DNA): TGTGCCAGCAGCTTACAGCCGGATAACTATGGCTACACCTTC.

Only a few counts were recorded for this clonotype. This chain links TRBV29-1 with TRBJ2-3; no firm D call. From germline, CDR1 is SQVTM and CDR2 ANQGSEA. This CDR3 contains 12 residues. V was shortened by 4 bases and J by 5 bases, with 10 bases between the two germline ends. The CDR3 DNA sequence: TGCAGCGTTGGGTCGTCAGGAGATACGCAGTATTTT. Protein product: CSVGSSGDTQYF.